This TCR beta chain derives from a study of a mutant IDH1 vaccine in newly diagnosed glioma. From germline, CDR1 is SGHDT and CDR2 YYEEEE. Trimming took 4 bases from V and 3 from J, leaving 11 bases between them. The CDR3 is 14 residues long. Time point indicated: baseline, week 1 (first vaccination visit). Specified treatment: pre-vaccination baseline after standard-of-care therapy. On this clone: Its target is unknown.

Using immunoSEQ multiplex PCR, the repertoire was profiled, and TCRdb retains in-frame clones only, with some absent. The table lists 20,000 to 25,000 clones, about 89% of them singletons. Study findings and constraints: Pseudoprogression apparently lacked any relation to changes in top peripheral T cell clonotypes. Vaccine-induced responses were seen in 85% to 95% of patients, spanning several MHC alleles.

The source was PBMCs, collected from a glioma patient treated with radiotherapy, temozolomide or both. The chain recombines TRBV5-6 with TRBJ1-5; possibly TRBD1 for D (5 bases). The source is a man aged 30-40 years with glioma. The CDR3 bases are TGTGCCAGCAGCGCACGACAGTTCAATCAGCCCCAGCATTTT. This codes for CASSARQFNQPQHF.